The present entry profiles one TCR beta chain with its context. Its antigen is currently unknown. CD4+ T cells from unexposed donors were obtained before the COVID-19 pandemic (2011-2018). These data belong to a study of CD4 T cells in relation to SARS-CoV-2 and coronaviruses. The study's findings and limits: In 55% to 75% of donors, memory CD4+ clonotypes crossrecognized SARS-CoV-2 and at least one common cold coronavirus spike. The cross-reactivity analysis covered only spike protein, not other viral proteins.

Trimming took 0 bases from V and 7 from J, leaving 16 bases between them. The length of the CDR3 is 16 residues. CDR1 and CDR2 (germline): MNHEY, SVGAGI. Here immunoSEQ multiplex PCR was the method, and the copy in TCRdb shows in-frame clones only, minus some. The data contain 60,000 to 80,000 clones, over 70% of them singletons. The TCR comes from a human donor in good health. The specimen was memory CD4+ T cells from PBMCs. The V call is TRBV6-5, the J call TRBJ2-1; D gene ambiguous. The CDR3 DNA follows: TGTGCCAGCAGTTACTCTTATTTGGGAACCTGGAATGAGCAGTTCTTC. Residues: CASSYSYLGTWNEQFF.